This T cell receptor (beta chain) was identified during a study of blood T cells in healthy people across ages (dated by TCRdb to 2014 to 2015). For the wider study: In model experiments, template switching captured about one uniquely barcoded TCR beta cDNA molecule for every two T cells. The study measured age-related changes in TCR beta repertoire diversity using deep sequencing normalized with unique cDNA molecular identifiers. Four age groups were formed from the donors: young (average approximately 16 years), middle-aged (approximately 39), aged (roughly 58) and long-lived (about 80). Donors of different ages were randomly distributed across sequencing lanes to avoid experimental bias. Two additional independent replicas of 1 million unique cDNA reads from the same blood draw were analyzed for two donors (one aged 18 to 30 and one aged 80 or older).

Concerning this clonotype itself: Its antigen specificity is not known. No much larger clonotype is one base removed from it; base qualities were not supplied.

The method was 5' RACE. TCRdb lists the instrument as Illumina HiSeq 2500. A second about 7 to 12 cycle PCR used a sample-barcoded 5' primer and a J-beta primer mix. Each TCR beta cDNA molecule received a unique molecular identifier from a template-switch 5' adaptor carrying 12 random nucleotides. Each sample yielded at least 2.5 million CDR3-containing paired-end reads. First-strand cDNA synthesis was performed from all RNA using the Mint cDNA synthesis kit, with priming by a TRBC-specific oligonucleotide. Following uracil-DNA glycosylase treatment, a first 18-cycle PCR with universal primers M1SS and BC2_uni_R was performed on all cDNA. Turning to the authors' computational methods: Each sample was normalized by randomly selecting 1 million high-quality reads, each carrying a distinct molecular identifier. Instead of being binned into consensus sequences, reads with shared molecular identifiers were discarded. MiTCR, with a Q25 quality threshold and the strictest error-elimination algorithm, was used for CDR3 identification, clonotype clustering and error correction. A nonparametric unseen species model with Euler transformation was used to estimate a lower bound on total TCR beta diversity. The public reads were reanalyzed by TCRdb: fastp trimming at Q25, MiXCR alignment, in-frame beta chains only. Entries that share a CDR3 protein sequence are merged under the most common genes and DNA. The authors' filters were not applied to this entry. The sample table lists about 800,000 distinct CDR3 sequences, about 47% of them with a count of one. Jointly, the top ten make up less than 20% of the sample.

What the work shows at the level of the full study, not this receptor alone: Because the CMV infection status of the donors was unknown, age-related changes in expanded clonotypes may potentially have been confounded. Compared with the aged group, the long-lived group had more naive CD4+ T cells, fewer expanded clones and increased TCR diversity, suggesting age selection. Estimates of total diversity from one million sequenced T cells were regarded as lower bounds and underestimates. Observed TCR beta diversity per million T cells fell roughly linearly with age, and a significant reduction was already apparent by age about 36. Conclusive comparison of naive and antigen-experienced compartments was prevented by the profiling of bulk unsorted PBMCs. There was a strong correlation between observed TCR beta diversity and the percentage of naive T cells measured by flow cytometry.

Donors were 30 to 45 systemically healthy Caucasian individuals from Russia aged roughly 6 to 90 years. Each donor gave 8.5 to 10 milliliters of peripheral blood, collected into EDTA-treated Vacutainer tubes. PBMCs were isolated by Ficoll-Paque density-gradient centrifugation, with at least 6 million obtained per sample. Total RNA, at least 6 micrograms per sample, was extracted from PBMCs with Trizol reagent. The percentages of naive CD45RAhigh/CD27high T cells were determined by flow cytometry on a PBMC aliquot from every donor. The junction shows trimming of 2 bases on V and 0 bases on J, plus 14 bases between the germline ends. The CDR3 goes from the cysteine to the phenylalanine over 17 residues. Only the CDR3 part of the read is kept: 51 bases, read in frame from the first base. CDR1 and CDR2, per the germline V gene, are MDHEN and SYDVKM.

The receptor's source is an elderly man in good health. The specimen was blood. The chain links TRBV28 with TRBJ1-5, with no confidently assigned D gene. The CDR3 protein sequence reads: CASSLPGLSVSNQPQHF. The bases are TGTGCCAGCAGTTTACCAGGCCTTTCAGTTAGCAATCAGCCCCAGCATTTT.